This TCR beta chain was identified in a study of T cell responses to AZD1222 COVID-19 vaccine. With regard to this clone: Antigen unknown.

Sequenced by immunoSEQ multiplex PCR; TCRdb stores in-frame clones only, minus some. The sample shows around 89,000 clones, approximately 91% of them seen only once. Trimming pared 5 bases from V and 8 bases from J, leaving 12 bases between. This CDR3 has 12 residues. The germline gives CDR1 SNHLY, CDR2 FYNNEI. Overall study results and limits: Spike-specific TCR breadth and depth went up after people got two AZD1222 doses. Of spike-specific TCRs, nearly half reportedly target regions left unmutated in variants. The number of AZD1222 recipients seropositive at baseline was only 5 to 7.

This specimen consisted of peripheral blood, obtained on day 0 of AZD1222 vaccination. This chain joins TRBV2 and TRBJ1-1; weak D call: TRBD1 (5 bases). The receptor comes from an adult in good health. This CDR3 is CASSPGTGEAFF. CDR3 DNA: TGTGCCAGCAGTCCCGGGACGGGAGAAGCTTTCTTT.